This T cell receptor (beta chain) was recovered during a study of breast tumors, draining lymph nodes, adjacent tissues. This CDR3 has 15 amino acids. Deletions cut 7 bases from V and 10 bases from J, with 23 bases between. CDR1 MDHEN and CDR2 SYDVKM come from the germline V gene. Samples came from axillary lymph nodes draining the breast cancer. TCRdb re-analysed the multiplex PCR reads in MiXCR, keeping a single row per CDR3 protein. The sample records under 150,000 distinct CDR3 sequences, about a fifth being singletons. In the case of this clonotype: Its antigen is still unknown.

Findings and limits, study-wide: Data only fit, rather than demonstrated, lymph node origin of most tumor T cells.

Sequencing was carried out using axillary lymph node tissue. The chain links TRBV28 to TRBJ2-1; D possibly corresponds to TRBD2 (5 bases). The source is a female donor with breast cancer. Some clones in this sample may be carry-over from other donors' samples. Written as DNA, the CDR3 is TGTGCCAGCATTGTGCGGAGAGGGCCCTCGGGGGAGCAGTTCTTC. Its protein product is CASIVRRGPSGEQFF.